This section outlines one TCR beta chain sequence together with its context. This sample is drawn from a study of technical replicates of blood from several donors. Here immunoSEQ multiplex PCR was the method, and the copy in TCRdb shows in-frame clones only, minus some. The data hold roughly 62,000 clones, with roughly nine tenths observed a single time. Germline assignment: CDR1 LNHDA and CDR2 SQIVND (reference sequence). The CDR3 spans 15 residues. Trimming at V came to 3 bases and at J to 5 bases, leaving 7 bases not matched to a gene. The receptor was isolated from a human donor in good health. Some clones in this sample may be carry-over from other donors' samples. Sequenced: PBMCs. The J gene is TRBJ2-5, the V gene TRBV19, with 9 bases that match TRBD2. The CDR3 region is CASSMSLAGSETQYF. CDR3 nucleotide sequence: TGTGCCAGTAGTATGAGCCTAGCGGGGTCCGAGACCCAGTACTTC.